This T cell receptor (beta chain) was captured by sequencing in a study of blood T cell repertoires in COVID-19. As for the study in general: Acute and convalescent COVID-19 samples came from the United States, Italy and Spain. In each case, the material was cDNA or gDNA derived from T cells, B-cell-depleted T cells, or PBMCs.

In germline, CDR1 is SGHNT, CDR2 YYREEE (reference sequence). After removal of 0 bases from V and 5 bases from J, the junction contained 2 bases not matched to a gene. The CDR3 runs 13 residues. Study processing details: Researchers report that nucleated cell counts were estimated from reference gene primer amplification. The data were produced by immunoSEQ multiplex PCR, yet TCRdb's version contains in-frame clones alone and is incomplete. That table is the source of V, J and clone size, and D and trimming were worked out from the DNA. The table records roughly 200,000 clones, around 82% of them present only once.

Sequencing used peripheral blood. This TCR came from a man aged 40-55 years with active or convalescent COVID-19. V and J are TRBV5-4 and TRBJ2-7, with 7 positions matching TRBD1. CDR3 in amino acids: CASSLDRGHEQYF. DNA of the CDR3: TGTGCCAGCAGCTTGGACAGGGGTCACGAGCAGTACTTC. Complete variable domain (other parts from reference TRBV5-4 and TRBJ2-7): ETGVTQSPTHLIKTRGQQVTLRCSSQSGHNTVSWYQQALGQGPQFIFQYYREEENGRGNFPPRFSGLQFPNYSSELNVNALELDDSALYLCASSLDRGHEQYFGPGTRLTVT.